Listed below are T cell receptor beta chains from one sample, sequenced in a study of cytomegalovirus exposure and HLA in healthy donors. The protocol was immunoSEQ multiplex PCR, while the TCRdb copy is restricted to in-frame clones and leaves out a portion. This sample has 84,000 or so clones, with less than 80% found just once. The sample comprised PBMCs. The receptors come from a male donor in good health and CMV-seronegative. Both conserved end residues are part of each CDR3. The D gene is left open where the match is weak. The size of a clone is reported for some rows only, either as once, few or many, or as a class for expanded clones.

clone_size | j_call | d_call | v_call | cdr3_length | cdr3_aa | cdr3_nt
- | TRBJ1-6 | - | TRBV7-9 | 16 | CASSLGIGGRSSPLHF | TGTGCCAGCAGCTTAGGTATAGGCGGGCGGAGTTCACCCCTCCACTTT
few | TRBJ2-7 | - | TRBV13 | 15 | CASSLGTGPSYEQYF | TGTGCCAGCAGCTTAGGGACAGGCCCTTCCTACGAGCAGTACTTC
once | TRBJ1-1 | - | TRBV28 | 12 | CASSADITEAFF | TGTGCCAGCAGTGCGGACATCACTGAAGCTTTCTTT
- | TRBJ1-3 | TRBD1 | TRBV18 | 15 | CASSPTGNPGNTIYF | TGTGCCAGCTCACCGACAGGGAATCCTGGAAACACCATATATTTT
- | TRBJ1-1 | - | TRBV28 | 13 | CASSFGEGTEAFF | TGTGCCAGCAGTTTTGGGGAGGGCACTGAAGCTTTCTTT
- | TRBJ2-3 | TRBD1 | TRBV18 | 14 | CASSPTGGSDTQYF | TGTGCCAGCTCTCCGACAGGGGGATCAGATACGCAGTATTTT
once | TRBJ1-2 | TRBD1 | TRBV30 | 11 | CAWSVEDRDTF | TGTGCCTGGAGTGTGGAGGACAGGGACACCTTC
few | TRBJ2-3 | - | TRBV27 | 15 | CASSPHLNRADTQYF | TGTGCCAGCAGTCCCCATTTAAACAGGGCGGATACGCAGTATTTT
- | TRBJ2-3 | - | TRBV23-1 | 16 | CASSRPSGEGTDTQYF | TGCGCCAGCAGTCGCCCCTCAGGGGAAGGCACAGATACGCAGTATTTT
- | TRBJ1-2 | - | TRBV28 | 11 | CASSLSYGYTF | TGTGCCAGCAGCCTCAGCTATGGCTACACCTTC
- | TRBJ2-5 | TRBD1 | TRBV7-9 | 14 | CASSRDRGQETQYF | TGTGCCAGCAGCCGTGACAGGGGCCAAGAGACCCAGTACTTC
- | TRBJ1-5 | TRBD1 | TRBV29-1 | 13 | CSGGDSPYLPQHF | TGCAGCGGGGGGGACAGCCCTTACTTGCCCCAGCATTTT
- | TRBJ2-1 | - | TRBV11-2 | 15 | CASSLASIGRNEQFF | TGTGCCAGCAGCTTAGCTAGCATAGGGAGAAATGAGCAGTTCTTC
- | TRBJ2-1 | TRBD2 | TRBV6-4 | 15 | CASSEGAGAYNEQFF | TGTGCCAGCAGTGAAGGGGCGGGAGCTTACAATGAGCAGTTCTTC
- | TRBJ1-5 | - | TRBV25-1 | 13 | CASSEQANQPQHF | TGTGCCAGCAGTGAACAGGCTAATCAGCCCCAGCATTTT
- | TRBJ2-3 | TRBD2 | TRBV9 | 17 | CASSPRGDSGVTDTQYF | TGTGCCAGCAGCCCGCGAGGGGATAGCGGGGTCACAGATACGCAGTATTTT
- | TRBJ1-2 | - | TRBV7-2 | 19 | CASSLDRLGGASHNYGYTF | TGTGCCAGCAGCTTAGATCGTCTAGGGGGGGCCAGCCATAACTATGGCTACACCTTC
- | TRBJ2-1 | - | TRBV5-1 | 12 | CASSLVLFEQFF | TGCGCCAGCAGCTTGGTACTGTTTGAGCAGTTCTTC
- | TRBJ1-1 | - | TRBV27 | 15 | CASTKGYRVNTEAFF | TGTGCCAGCACCAAAGGGTACAGGGTGAACACTGAAGCTTTCTTT
- | TRBJ1-1 | - | TRBV9 | 15 | CASSVAGLMNTEAFF | TGTGCCAGCAGCGTGGCGGGACTGATGAACACTGAAGCTTTCTTT
- | TRBJ2-2 | - | TRBV7-2 | 14 | CASSLYSNTGELFF | TGTGCCAGCAGCTTATATTCGAACACCGGGGAGCTGTTTTTT
- | TRBJ1-2 | - | TRBV7-2 | 15 | CASSFSVIFSYGYTF | TGTGCCAGCAGCTTCTCGGTAATCTTTTCGTATGGCTACACCTTC
- | TRBJ2-5 | - | TRBV6-5 | 14 | CASSQNLAKETQYF | TGTGCCAGCAGTCAAAATCTGGCAAAAGAGACCCAGTACTTC
- | TRBJ2-5 | - | TRBV7-2 | 14 | CASSFGSGEETQYF | TGTGCCAGCAGCTTTGGGTCGGGAGAAGAGACCCAGTACTTC
- | TRBJ2-7 | - | TRBV28 | 16 | CASTTLRNIFLFEQYF | TGTGCCAGCACCACCTTGAGGAACATATTCCTCTTCGAGCAGTACTTC
medium-sized | TRBJ1-2 | - | TRBV2 | 13 | CASSDETVYGYTF | TGTGCCAGCAGTGACGAGACAGTCTATGGCTACACCTTC
- | TRBJ2-3 | TRBD2 | TRBV30 | 13 | CAWGRSGGDTQYF | TGTGCCTGGGGACGTAGCGGGGGAGATACGCAGTATTTT
- | TRBJ1-5 | TRBD1 | TRBV6-4 | 14 | CASSEGQGAQPQHF | TGTGCCAGCAGTGAGGGACAGGGGGCTCAGCCCCAGCATTTT
- | TRBJ2-1 | - | TRBV6-4 | 13 | CASSKQGYNEQFF | TGTGCCAGCAGTAAGCAGGGATACAATGAGCAGTTCTTC
- | TRBJ2-3 | TRBD2 | TRBV4-3 | 16 | CASSQEASGSADTQYF | TGCGCCAGCAGCCAAGAGGCCAGCGGGAGCGCAGATACGCAGTATTTT
few | TRBJ2-3 | - | TRBV5-1 | 15 | CASSLTPLPPDTQYF | TGCGCCAGCAGCTTGACTCCCTTACCCCCAGATACGCAGTATTTT
once | TRBJ1-6 | TRBD1 | TRBV2 | 16 | CASSEARTGQSSPLHF | TGTGCCAGCAGTGAAGCAAGGACAGGGCAAAGCTCACCCCTCCACTTT
- | TRBJ2-3 | TRBD2 | TRBV11-3 | 16 | CASSPGLAGITDTQYF | TGTGCCAGCAGCCCCGGACTAGCGGGGATCACAGATACGCAGTATTTT
once | TRBJ2-7 | - | TRBV5-5 | 12 | CASSLSEYEQYF | TGTGCCAGCAGCTTGAGTGAGTACGAGCAGTACTTC
- | TRBJ2-1 | - | TRBV6-6 | 11 | CASVSGRMQFF | TGTGCCAGTGTTTCGGGGAGAATGCAGTTCTTC
- | TRBJ1-1 | - | TRBV15 | 16 | CATSRDELWWAPEAFF | TGTGCCACCAGCAGAGATGAACTGTGGTGGGCGCCTGAAGCTTTCTTT
- | TRBJ2-2 | TRBD1 | TRBV28 | 18 | CASSLVPGGMGGTGELFF | TGTGCCAGCAGTTTAGTACCAGGGGGCATGGGTGGCACCGGGGAGCTGTTTTTT
- | TRBJ1-6 | - | TRBV30 | 13 | CAWSLQRDSPLHF | TGTGCCTGGAGTCTGCAGCGGGATTCACCCCTCCACTTT
- | TRBJ2-3 | - | TRBV19 | 18 | CASSIGATSFSATDTQYF | TGTGCCAGTAGTATAGGGGCGACTAGTTTTTCTGCCACAGATACGCAGTATTTT